The rows below give T cell receptor beta chains drawn from one sample of a study of shared clonotypes between healthy human individuals. TCRdb's table, derived via immunoSEQ multiplex PCR, lists solely in-frame clones and lacks some. The table has just over 2,000,000 clones, roughly 95% seen once. Specimen: naive CD4+ T cells sorted from blood. The receptors here all came from a young man in good health. Both conserved end residues are part of each CDR3. The order of the fields is CDR3 DNA, CDR3 protein, V gene, D gene, clone size, J gene. The D gene is left open where the match is weak. Only some rows state a clone size, as once, few, many or a class for expanded clones.

DNA: TGTGCCAGCAGTTTCCGGGGAGAAGCTGGAAACACCATATATTTT; CDR3: CASSFRGEAGNTIYF; V: TRBV27; D: .; size: .; J: TRBJ1-3
DNA: TGTGCCAGCAGTTTTGAGGGGACCTACGAGCAGTACTTC; CDR3: CASSFEGTYEQYF; V: TRBV27; D: .; size: .; J: TRBJ2-7
DNA: TGTGCCAGCAGCCAAGATTTTGCAGGAGTATCACCCCTCCACTTT; CDR3: CASSQDFAGVSPLHF; V: TRBV4-2; D: .; size: .; J: TRBJ1-6
DNA: TGTGCCAGCAGTCCCAACCTAGACATCCCTTCGGGTGGCTACACCTTC; CDR3: CASSPNLDIPSGGYTF; V: TRBV4-2; D: .; size: .; J: TRBJ1-2
DNA: TGTGCCAGCAGTGATGGTGTTGCCAAAAACATTCAGTACTTC; CDR3: CASSDGVAKNIQYF; V: TRBV6-1; D: .; size: .; J: TRBJ2-4
DNA: TGTGCCAGCAGCTTTTCGTTGGGATCCACTGAAGCTTTCTTT; CDR3: CASSFSLGSTEAFF; V: TRBV5-6; D: .; size: .; J: TRBJ1-1
DNA: TGTGCCAGCAGTTACTCCGAACACATAAACACTGAAGCTTTCTTT; CDR3: CASSYSEHINTEAFF; V: TRBV6-5; D: .; size: .; J: TRBJ1-1
DNA: TGCAGCGTTGAACGAGGGGTGAACACTGAAGCTTTCTTT; CDR3: CSVERGVNTEAFF; V: TRBV29-1; D: .; size: once; J: TRBJ1-1
DNA: TGCGCCAGCAGTCTTCTCCGAGGCCATACGCAGTATTTT; CDR3: CASSLLRGHTQYF; V: TRBV10-1; D: .; size: .; J: TRBJ2-3
DNA: TGTGCCAGCAGCTGGCAGGGGGACACTGAAGCTTTCTTT; CDR3: CASSWQGDTEAFF; V: TRBV9; D: TRBD1; size: .; J: TRBJ1-1
DNA: TGTGCCATCAGTGAGTCGAGTCGAGGGAATGAAAAACTGTTTTTT; CDR3: CAISESSRGNEKLFF; V: TRBV10-3; D: .; size: .; J: TRBJ1-4
DNA: TGTGCCAGCAGTCCCACCCCCTCCAATGAGCAGTTCTTC; CDR3: CASSPTPSNEQFF; V: TRBV5-4; D: .; size: .; J: TRBJ2-1
DNA: TGCAGCGTTGTGGGCTCTGGAAACACCATATATTTT; CDR3: CSVVGSGNTIYF; V: TRBV29-1; D: .; size: once; J: TRBJ1-3
DNA: TGTGCCAGCAGCTTAGGGAGAGAAAACATTCAGTACTTC; CDR3: CASSLGRENIQYF; V: TRBV11-2; D: .; size: .; J: TRBJ2-4
DNA: TGTGCCAGTAGAGAAGCGGGGGGTCTCTATAATTCACCCCTCCACTTT; CDR3: CASREAGGLYNSPLHF; V: TRBV19; D: .; size: .; J: TRBJ1-6
DNA: TGTGCCAGCAGTCCCCGCGGGGGCGGGAGTAGTAATGAGCAGTTCTTC; CDR3: CASSPRGGGSSNEQFF; V: TRBV27; D: .; size: .; J: TRBJ2-1
DNA: TGTGCCATCTCCGGGACGGGCTCCTACGAGCAGTACTTC; CDR3: CAISGTGSYEQYF; V: TRBV10-3; D: .; size: .; J: TRBJ2-7
DNA: TGTGCCAGCAGCAACCCGGTCAAAAACACCGGGGAGCTGTTTTTT; CDR3: CASSNPVKNTGELFF; V: TRBV11-2; D: .; size: once; J: TRBJ2-2
DNA: TGCGCCAGCAGCTTTGGAGCAGGGGATAATTCACCCCTCCACTTT; CDR3: CASSFGAGDNSPLHF; V: TRBV5-1; D: .; size: once; J: TRBJ1-6
DNA: TGCGCCAACAGCGCCGCCTTAGAGAACAACGAGCAGTACTTC; CDR3: CANSAALENNEQYF; V: TRBV5-1; D: .; size: .; J: TRBJ2-7
DNA: TGCGCCAGCAGCTTGACAGGTAGCGGGAGTGGCACAGATACGCAGTATTTT; CDR3: CASSLTGSGSGTDTQYF; V: TRBV5-1; D: TRBD2; size: .; J: TRBJ2-3
DNA: TGTGCCAGCAGCGTACAGGTATCCTCCTCCTACGAGCAGTACTTC; CDR3: CASSVQVSSSYEQYF; V: TRBV7-2; D: .; size: .; J: TRBJ2-7
DNA: TGTGCCAGCAGTGACCCGACATCACTCGAGCAGTACTTC; CDR3: CASSDPTSLEQYF; V: TRBV6-1; D: .; size: once; J: TRBJ2-7
DNA: TGTGCCAGCAGCTTGGCCGGGACAGGGACGAATCAGCCCCAGCATTTT; CDR3: CASSLAGTGTNQPQHF; V: TRBV5-6; D: TRBD1; size: .; J: TRBJ1-5
DNA: TGCGCCAGCAGTGATCCGGGGCCGGAGTACTTC; CDR3: CASSDPGPEYF; V: TRBV5-1; D: .; size: .; J: TRBJ2-4
DNA: TGTGCCTGGAGCCCCCAGCTTCGATCCCTCTCTGGAAACACCATATATTTT; CDR3: CAWSPQLRSLSGNTIYF; V: TRBV30; D: .; size: .; J: TRBJ1-3
DNA: TGTGCCAGCAGTGCCCAGGGGGCCTACACTGAAGCTTTCTTT; CDR3: CASSAQGAYTEAFF; V: TRBV6-1; D: TRBD1; size: once; J: TRBJ1-1
DNA: TGTGCCAGTTTCCACCTGCCTAGCACAGATACGCAGTATTTT; CDR3: CASFHLPSTDTQYF; V: TRBV5-4; D: .; size: .; J: TRBJ2-3
DNA: TGTGCCAGTAGTATTTCTGGGGCCACTGAAGCTTTCTTT; CDR3: CASSISGATEAFF; V: TRBV19; D: .; size: .; J: TRBJ1-1
DNA: TGTGCCTGGAGTAACAGGGGAGGGCGGGTCGAGCAGTACTTC; CDR3: CAWSNRGGRVEQYF; V: TRBV30; D: .; size: .; J: TRBJ2-7
DNA: TGCGCCAGCAGCCTGGGACCGACTTCATTCTCCTACAATGAGCAGTTCTTC; CDR3: CASSLGPTSFSYNEQFF; V: TRBV5-1; D: .; size: .; J: TRBJ2-1
DNA: TGTGCCATCAGTGAGGGCAGGGGGTCCGAGCAGTACTTC; CDR3: CAISEGRGSEQYF; V: TRBV10-3; D: TRBD1; size: .; J: TRBJ2-7
DNA: TGTGCCAGCGGAGCGCGGGGCAGGGCGAATTCACCCCTCCACTTT; CDR3: CASGARGRANSPLHF; V: TRBV27; D: .; size: .; J: TRBJ1-6
DNA: TGCGCCAGCAGTGAACTCGTATGGAAAAACTATGGCTACACCTTC; CDR3: CASSELVWKNYGYTF; V: TRBV10-1; D: .; size: .; J: TRBJ1-2
DNA: TGTGCCAGCAGCTTAGGTGGGATGAGGGAGCAGTACTTC; CDR3: CASSLGGMREQYF; V: TRBV7-9; D: .; size: .; J: TRBJ2-7
DNA: TGTGCCAGCAGCTCCGGACAGGGGGCAGGCTATGGCTACACCTTC; CDR3: CASSSGQGAGYGYTF; V: TRBV7-2; D: TRBD1; size: .; J: TRBJ1-2
DNA: TGTGCCAGCAGCCTCGCCGAGGGGCCGGGCTATGGCTACACCTTC; CDR3: CASSLAEGPGYGYTF; V: TRBV7-9; D: .; size: .; J: TRBJ1-2
DNA: TGTGCCAGCAGCCGGGGGCTTATGAACACTGAAGCTTTCTTT; CDR3: CASSRGLMNTEAFF; V: TRBV2; D: .; size: .; J: TRBJ1-1
DNA: TGCGCCAGCAGCTCGGGACTAGCGGTAGAGACCCAGTACTTC; CDR3: CASSSGLAVETQYF; V: TRBV5-1; D: TRBD2; size: .; J: TRBJ2-5
DNA: TGCGCCAGCAGCTGGGACAGGGAGGGCACCGGGGAGCTGTTTTTT; CDR3: CASSWDREGTGELFF; V: TRBV5-1; D: TRBD1; size: .; J: TRBJ2-2
DNA: TGTGCCAGCAGCTTCGAGCGGGTCCCCTCCTACGAGCAGTACTTC; CDR3: CASSFERVPSYEQYF; V: TRBV5-5; D: .; size: .; J: TRBJ2-7
DNA: TGTGCCAGTAGTACACAGGGCCTAGATTCACCCCTCCACTTT; CDR3: CASSTQGLDSPLHF; V: TRBV19; D: .; size: .; J: TRBJ1-6
DNA: TGTGCCAGCAGCTTAATTACAGGGGGCAACACCGGGGAGCTGTTTTTT; CDR3: CASSLITGGNTGELFF; V: TRBV7-2; D: TRBD1; size: .; J: TRBJ2-2
DNA: TGTGCCTGGAACAGGGCTTTCCACTACGAGCAGTACTTC; CDR3: CAWNRAFHYEQYF; V: TRBV30; D: .; size: .; J: TRBJ2-7
DNA: TGTGCCAGCAGCCCACAGGGAGGTGACTACGAGCAGTACTTC; CDR3: CASSPQGGDYEQYF; V: TRBV11-2; D: .; size: .; J: TRBJ2-7
DNA: TGCGCCAGCAGCAGTCGTCCCGCCGCGGGAGAAGGGGGCGGGGAGCTGTTTTTT; CDR3: CASSSRPAAGEGGGELFF; V: TRBV5-1; D: .; size: .; J: TRBJ2-2
DNA: TGTGCCAGCAGTTACTTAGGGCGCGAGCAGTACTTC; CDR3: CASSYLGREQYF; V: TRBV6-5; D: .; size: .; J: TRBJ2-7